This TCR beta chain was sequenced for a study of blood T cell repertoires in COVID-19. Data came from immunoSEQ multiplex PCR; TCRdb stores just in-frame clones and leaves some out. The sample lists about 180,000 clones, approximately 83% occurring once. A note on this clone: The sample contains more than one DNA sequence encoding this CDR3.

Sequencing was done on a sample of peripheral blood. This TCR was recovered from a human donor in a cohort sampled during active COVID-19.

CDR3 coding DNA: TGCGCCAGCAGCCAAGGGACAGGGAATTACGAGCAGTACTTC. Its translation: CASSQGTGNYEQYF. The chain links TRBV4-3 to TRBJ2-7; 8 bases are a match to TRBD1. V lost 1 base, J lost 4 bases, and 3 bases stayed unmatched. Looked up from germline, CDR1 is LGHNA and CDR2 is YSLEER. CDR3 size: 14 residues.